This T cell receptor beta chain was sequenced in a study of blood T cell repertoires in COVID-19. In the study overall: Material from acute and convalescent COVID-19 was sourced from the United States, Italy and Spain. T cells, B-cell-depleted T cells, or PBMCs provided the cDNA or gDNA that served as material.

In the original analysis: Researchers report that nucleated cell counts were estimated from reference gene primer amplification. Produced via immunoSEQ multiplex PCR; TCRdb's table is partial and in-frame only. V and J calls and clone size are copied from that table; D and trimming were computed from the DNA. The sample carries fewer than 200,000 clones, about four fifths recorded once. The V segment lost 5 bases and the J segment 3 bases; nucleotides outside the gene matches: 7. The CDR3 covers 15 residues. The germline V gene encodes CDR1 MNHEY and CDR2 SVGAGI. This sequence originates from a woman in her 70s with acute or convalescent COVID-19. The chain uses TRBV6-5 and TRBJ2-3, with 8 positions matching TRBD1. Sequenced sample: peripheral blood. The CDR3 region has the DNA TGTGCCAGCAGTCGGACAGGGACCAGGACAGATACGCAGTATTTT. It specifies CASSRTGTRTDTQYF.